This T cell receptor beta chain was sequenced during a study of T cell responses to AZD1222 COVID-19 vaccine. Study-level results: Distributed over spike, vaccine-associated CD4 TCRs predominated at 160-218 and 743-854. Donors were chiefly white British, with a greater number of females, and clonal diversity was perhaps underestimated. Just a handful of people given AZD1222 tested seropositive at baseline.

CDR3 size: 18 residues. CDR1 and CDR2 (germline): LNHDA, SQIVND (reference sequence). Unmatched junction bases numbered 11, after V lost 3 bases and J lost 0 bases. Libraries were prepared by immunoSEQ multiplex PCR; TCRdb keeps only in-frame clonotypes and omits some of them. The sample includes more than 90,000 clones, approximately 89% seen only once; the top ten take 10% to 13%. This clone has only one observation. Its specificity is not known. Pooling covered second doses at about 4 or about 12 weeks. The V call is TRBV19, the J call TRBJ2-3; 8 bases align to TRBD1. The TCR sequence derives from an adult who received the AZD1222 COVID-19 vaccine. The material was peripheral blood, obtained 28 days after the second AZD1222 dose. CDR3 residues: CASSIPSGQGYSTDTQYF. CDR3 nucleotide sequence: TGTGCCAGTAGTATCCCATCCGGACAGGGCTATAGCACAGATACGCAGTATTTT.